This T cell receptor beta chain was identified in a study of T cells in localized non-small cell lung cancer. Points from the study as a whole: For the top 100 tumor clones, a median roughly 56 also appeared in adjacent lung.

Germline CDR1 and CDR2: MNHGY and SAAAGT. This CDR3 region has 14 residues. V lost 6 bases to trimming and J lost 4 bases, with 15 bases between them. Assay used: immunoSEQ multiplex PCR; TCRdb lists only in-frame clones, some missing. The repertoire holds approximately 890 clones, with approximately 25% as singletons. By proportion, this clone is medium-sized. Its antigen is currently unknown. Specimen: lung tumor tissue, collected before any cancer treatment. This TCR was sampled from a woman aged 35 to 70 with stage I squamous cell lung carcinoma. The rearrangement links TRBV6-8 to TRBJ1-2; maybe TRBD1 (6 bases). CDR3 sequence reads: CASRRDITSYGYTF. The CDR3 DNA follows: TGTGCCAGCAGGCGGGACATCACTTCCTATGGCTACACCTTC.